The clone carrying this T cell receptor beta chain was found a few times. No antigen is known for it. The V end lost 8 bases, the J end lost 7 bases, and 29 bases lay between the germline ends. This CDR3 is 16 amino acids long. Germline-derived CDR1 and CDR2 are GTSNPN and SVGIG (reference sequence). Here immunoSEQ multiplex PCR was the method, and the copy in TCRdb shows in-frame clones only, minus some. The table lists 99,000 or so clones, about 80% of them singletons, with around 5% in the top ten. This sample is part of a study of OX40 agonist ivuxolimab in advanced cancers. Study findings and constraints: On average, CD8+ T cells had more expanded clones than CD4+. The CD4+ and CD8+ T cells in the blood had expanded clonally by week 6 at 0.1 to 3.0 mg/kg.

This TCR derives from an adult with an advanced solid tumor such as melanoma, head and neck, liver or kidney cancer. The sequences come from CD4+ or CD8+ T cells sorted from blood, collected in a trial of the OX40 agonist ivuxolimab. V usage is TRBV30 and J usage is TRBJ1-2; D perhaps matches TRBD1 (5 bases). CDR3 in DNA: TGTGCCGCCGGGCGGGACCGGCAGAGGAGTGGTCGTGGCTACACCTTC. Its protein is CAAGRDRQRSGRGYTF. Filled out from reference TRBV30 and TRBJ1-2, the complete variable domain reads SQTIHQWPATLVQPVGSPLSLECTVEGTSNPNLYWYRQAAGRGLQLLFYSVGIGQISSEVPQNLSASRPQDRQFILSSKKLLLSDSGFYLCAAGRDRQRSGRGYTFGSGTRLTVV.